The 29 T cell receptor beta chains below come from one sample, sequenced in a study of blood T cell repertoires in COVID-19. Profiling relied on immunoSEQ multiplex PCR, and the TCRdb table lists in-frame clones only, not all of them. Of about 48,000 clones detected, over 70% appear once; the ten largest clones hold less than 75%. The sample consisted of peripheral blood. The receptor set was obtained from a man aged 65 to 79 with acute or convalescent COVID-19.

The chain links TRBV23-1 to TRBJ2-2; perhaps TRBD1 as D (6 bases). TRBV23-1 is noted as an ORF with a role that remains uncertain. The CDR3 has 18 residues. The V gene lost 4 bases and the J gene lost 2 bases, with 20 bases spanning the gap. The CDR3 protein is CASSRPRHRTVNTGELFF. Here the CDR3 DNA reads TGCGCCAGCAGTCGGCCTAGGCATCGGACAGTTAACACCGGGGAGCTGTTTTTT.

The chain joins TRBV5-8 to TRBJ1-4; unclear D gene. Germline V gives CDR1 SGHTS, CDR2 YDEGEE. This CDR3 comprises 15 residues. V was pared by 3 bases and J by 1 base, with 10 bases between. The CDR3 loop reads CASSSNRVTNEKLFF. CDR3 DNA sequence: TGTGCCAGCAGCTCGAATCGGGTAACTAATGAAAAACTGTTTTTT.

This clone was picked up a small number of times. The chain recombines TRBV12-3 or TRBV12-4 with TRBJ2-1, with 7 bases lining up with TRBD1. V shed 7 bases and J 7 bases; nucleotides not matched to a gene: 7. This CDR3 has 13 residues. The CDR3 DNA reads TGTGCCAGCACCTGGGACAGTTGGAATGAGCAGTTCTTC. It translates to CASTWDSWNEQFF.

This clone was seen more than once but under ten times. The chain has TRBV6-5 and TRBJ1-1, with 9 bases lining up with TRBD1. The CDR3 runs to 15 residues. The V gene end was trimmed by 6 bases and the J gene end by 6 bases; junction bases not matched to a gene: 11. Germline CDR1 MNHEY, CDR2 SVGAGI. CDR3 DNA sequence: TGTGCCAGCAGACAACACCGGGACAGGGTCCCTGAAGCTTTCTTT. Translation gives CASRQHRDRVPEAFF.

The V gene is TRBV5-5, the J gene TRBJ1-1; D gene ambiguous. V lost 2 bases to trimming and J lost 2 bases, with 7 bases between them. This CDR3 region has 13 residues. Germline assignment: CDR1 SGHKS and CDR2 YYEKEE (reference sequence). This chain's CDR3 is CASSLTANTEAFF. Here the CDR3 DNA reads TGTGCCAGCAGCTTAACAGCTAACACTGAAGCTTTCTTT. The full variable domain, rest sourced from reference TRBV5-5 and TRBJ1-1, is DAGVTQSPTHLIKTRGQQVTLRCSPISGHKSVSWYQQVLGQGPQFIFQYYEKEERGRGNFPDRFSARQFPNYSSELNVNALLLGDSALYLCASSLTANTEAFFGQGTRLTVV.

The V gene is TRBV7-9, the J gene TRBJ2-7; 9 bases match TRBD2. The CDR3 loop spans 17 amino acids. Trimming removed 5 bases from V and 5 bases from J; junction bases left unmatched: 16. Looked up from germline, CDR1 is SEHNR and CDR2 is FQNEAQ (reference sequence). CDR3 residues: CASSIKGSERGADEQYF. DNA for the CDR3: TGTGCCAGCAGCATAAAAGGGTCAGAGCGGGGGGCCGACGAGCAGTACTTC.

The J gene is TRBJ2-1, the V gene TRBV5-4; perhaps TRBD1 as D (7 bases). This CDR3 is built from 17 residues. V was trimmed by 4 bases and J by 9 bases, leaving 26 bases between them. Per the germline V gene, CDR1 is SGHNT and CDR2 is YYREEE (reference sequence). CDR3 sequence reads: CASSPAGGEGRLGEQFF. CDR3 bases: TGTGCCAGCAGCCCCGCAGGGGGAGAGGGGAGGTTAGGTGAGCAGTTCTTC.

The rearrangement joins TRBV4-1 to TRBJ1-6; a weak D match, TRBD1 (6 bases). The CDR3 is 19 residues long. Between the trimmed V and J ends, which lost 3 bases and 10 bases, there was a span of 28 bases. Germline CDR1 is MGHRA and CDR2 is YSYEKL. This CDR3 reads CASSQGGGLGVGLVSPLHF. The CDR3 DNA follows: TGCGCCAGCAGCCAGGGGGGGGGCCTCGGGGTTGGCTTGGTATCACCCCTCCACTTT.

This clone has just a few counts. The rearrangement joins TRBV3-1 (or the pseudogene TRBV3-2) to TRBJ2-7; D remains ambiguous. CDR1 and CDR2 (germline): LGHDT, YNNKEL (reference sequence). The CDR3 loop spans 13 amino acids. Trimming cost V 1 base and J 2 bases, with 6 bases left between them. CDR3 bases: TGTGCCAGCAGCCAAGGAGGCACCTACGAGCAGTACTTC. Its translation is CASSQGGTYEQYF.

The chain employs TRBV6-2 or TRBV6-3 and TRBJ1-1; D is ambiguous. The germline V and J ends were trimmed by 2 bases and 7 bases, with 26 bases remaining between them. This CDR3 is 18 amino acids long. The V gene's germline CDR1 is MNHEY and CDR2 SVGEGT. As DNA, the CDR3 is TGTGCCAGCAGTTACCCTCTCAGACGGCGGGAGGGCGGCTTTGAAGCTTTCTTT. Protein product: CASSYPLRRREGGFEAFF.

The chain links TRBV5-4 to TRBJ1-5, with D perhaps matching TRBD1 (6 bases). Trimming removed 4 bases from V and 7 bases from J, with 15 bases in between. CDR1 is SGHNT and CDR2 is YYREEE in the germline V gene (reference sequence). The CDR3 runs 14 residues. CDR3 residues: CASSTGTRKQPQHF. In DNA form, the CDR3 reads TGTGCCAGCAGCACCGGGACACGGAAACAGCCCCAGCATTTT.

The chain has TRBV9 and TRBJ2-7; D unresolved. The CDR3 length is 16 residues. V shed 0 bases and J shed 4 bases, with 17 bases lying between them. Germline CDR1 SGDLS, CDR2 YYNGEE. DNA of the CDR3: TGTGCCAGCAGCGTAGGGGTTCAAGGCGGAACGTACGAGCAGTACTTC. Translated, it gives CASSVGVQGGTYEQYF.

The chain is built from TRBV9 and TRBJ2-1; TRBD2 matches at 7 bases. Trimming at V came to 4 bases and at J to 6 bases, leaving 10 bases not matched to a gene. CDR1 and CDR2 (germline): SGDLS, YYNGEE. The CDR3 is 15 residues long. The CDR3 loop reads CASSFSGWDGNEQFF. The DNA of the CDR3 is TGTGCCAGCAGCTTTAGCGGGTGGGATGGCAATGAGCAGTTCTTC. The full variable domain, its missing parts supplied by reference TRBV9 and TRBJ2-1, is DSGVTQTPKHLITATGQRVTLRCSPRSGDLSVYWYQQSLDQGLQFLIQYYNGEERAKGNILERFSAQQFPDLHSELNLSSLELGDSALYFCASSFSGWDGNEQFFGPGTRLTVL.

This chain links TRBV15 with TRBJ2-3; 7 bases fit TRBD2. The CDR3 consists of 15 residues. Germline V gene data show CDR1 as LNHNV and CDR2 as YYDKDF (reference sequence). J lost 1 base, V lost 3 bases, and 4 bases had no gene match. The CDR3 loop reads CATSRATSGTDTQYF. In nucleotides, the CDR3 is TGTGCCACCAGCAGGGCCACTAGCGGCACAGATACGCAGTATTTT.

J is TRBJ1-1 and V is TRBV19, with 7 positions matching TRBD1. The CDR3 has 13 amino acids. V trimming: 4 bases; J trimming: 2 bases; junction bases outside the gene matches: 1. The germline V gene has CDR1 LNHDA and CDR2 SQIVND (reference sequence). The CDR3 bases are TGTGCCAGTAGTAGACAGGGTAACACTGAAGCTTTCTTT. It codes for CASSRQGNTEAFF.

V usage is TRBV12-5 and J usage is TRBJ2-7, with D possibly being TRBD1 (6 bases). The CDR3 extends over 16 amino acids. V was pared by 1 base and J by 3 bases, with 16 bases between. Germline CDR1 and CDR2: LGHNT and FRNRAP. CDR3 in DNA: TGTGCTAGTGGTTTGGCCCACGACAGGTTACGCTACGAGCAGTACTTC. This gives the protein CASGLAHDRLRYEQYF.

The chain links TRBV6-6 to TRBJ2-1; 8 bases align to TRBD1. The V segment lost 6 bases and the J segment 6 bases; nucleotides outside the gene matches: 7. Per the germline V gene, CDR1 is MNHNY and CDR2 is SVGAGI (reference sequence). CDR3 size: 14 residues. Here the CDR3 reads CASSHGQGGNEQFF. CDR3 DNA sequence: TGTGCCAGCAGCCATGGACAGGGCGGCAATGAGCAGTTCTTC.

V is TRBV11-3 and J is TRBJ2-2; unclear D gene. This CDR3 contains 13 residues. Germline V gene sequence: CDR1 SGHNT, CDR2 YENEEA. With 2 bases removed from V and 2 bases from J, the gap between germline ends came to 3 bases. The CDR3 sequence is CASSLYNTGELFF. The CDR3 DNA reads TGTGCCAGCAGCTTATATAACACCGGGGAGCTGTTTTTT.

Of note for this clone: Other DNA sequences in the sample encode the same CDR3. This rearrangement joins TRBV11-2 to TRBJ2-1; D perhaps matches TRBD2 (6 bases). The CDR3 is 15 residues long. From germline, CDR1 is SGHAT and CDR2 FQNNGV. V was cut by 5 bases and J by 9 bases, with 20 bases left in between. For the CDR3, the DNA is TGTGCCAGCAGCGGTGAGGGACGTGGAGGGGTTGAGCAGTTCTTC. It specifies CASSGEGRGGVEQFF.

The chain couples TRBV4-1 to TRBJ1-1; D is possibly TRBD1 (5 bases). The CDR3 totals 19 residues. Germline CDR1 MGHRA, CDR2 YSYEKL. V lost 4 bases, J lost 1 base, and 25 bases lay in between. The CDR3 nucleotides are TGCGCCAGCAGCCCCCCACCCGACAGTCCCAAGGGCACGAACACTGAAGCTTTCTTT. Amino acids: CASSPPPDSPKGTNTEAFF.

The chain is built from TRBV5-1 and TRBJ2-2; 8 bases are shared with TRBD1. Germline CDR1 reads SGHRS; CDR2 reads YFSETQ. The CDR3 loop spans 15 amino acids. V was pared by 3 bases and J by 0 bases, with 1 base of the junction left unmatched. CDR3 region: CASSSGQANTGELFF. CDR3 coding DNA: TGCGCCAGCAGCTCGGGACAGGCGAACACCGGGGAGCTGTTTTTT.

This chain joins TRBV5-6 and TRBJ1-1; TRBD1 matches at 7 bases. The V and J ends lost 4 bases and 4 bases, in that order; junction bases with no gene match: 7. In germline, CDR1 is SGHDT, CDR2 YYEEEE. The CDR3 consists of 14 residues. In nucleotides, the CDR3 is TGTGCCAGCAGCACGACAGGGTGGGGCACTGAAGCTTTCTTT. Protein sequence: CASSTTGWGTEAFF.

The V gene is TRBV5-5, the J gene TRBJ1-2; unclear D gene. CDR1 SGHKS and CDR2 YYEKEE come from the germline V gene (reference sequence). This CDR3 is built from 14 residues. V was pared by 2 bases and J by 3 bases, with 11 bases between. CDR3 sequence reads: CASSFGTDHYGYTF. CDR3 DNA sequence: TGTGCCAGCAGCTTTGGTACAGATCACTATGGCTACACCTTC. Full variable domain (outside the CDR3, taken from reference TRBV5-5 and TRBJ1-2): DAGVTQSPTHLIKTRGQQVTLRCSPISGHKSVSWYQQVLGQGPQFIFQYYEKEERGRGNFPDRFSARQFPNYSSELNVNALLLGDSALYLCASSFGTDHYGYTFGSGTRLTVV.

This clone showed up many times. The genes are TRBV7-8 and TRBJ1-2; maybe TRBD1 (6 bases). This CDR3 has 13 amino acids. Germline V gives CDR1 SGHVS, CDR2 FQNEAQ. V lost 6 bases to trimming and J lost 6 bases, with 14 bases between them. CDR3 amino acids: CASSRGGPDGYTF. The CDR3 DNA reads as TGTGCCAGCAGTCGGGGGGGGCCGGATGGCTACACCTTC.

The rearrangement joins TRBV7-3 to TRBJ2-1, with 12 bases lining up with TRBD2. This CDR3 has 15 residues. The J segment lost 5 bases and the V segment lost 5 bases, leaving 4 bases of the junction unmatched. Germline CDR1 reads SGHTA; CDR2 reads FQGTGA. The CDR3 sequence: CASSAGLAGNNEQFF. The CDR3 DNA is TGTGCCAGCAGCGCGGGACTAGCGGGTAACAATGAGCAGTTCTTC. Drawing the rest from reference TRBV7-3 and TRBJ2-1, the complete variable domain is GAGVSQTPSNKVTEKGKYVELRCDPISGHTALYWYRQSLGQGPEFLIYFQGTGAADDSGLPNDRFFAVRPEGSVSTLKIQRTERGDSAVYLCASSAGLAGNNEQFFGPGTRLTVL.

This chain joins TRBV5-1 and TRBJ1-1, with a weak D call TRBD1 (5 bases). The length of the CDR3 is 14 residues. Germline CDR1 reads SGHRS; CDR2 reads YFSETQ. Trimming removed 2 bases from V and 1 base from J, with 9 bases in between. The CDR3 bases are TGCGCCAGCAGCTTTAGACAGCAGAACACTGAAGCTTTCTTT. Translated, it gives CASSFRQQNTEAFF. The variable domain in full, with the rest retrieved from reference TRBV5-1 and TRBJ1-1, is KAGVTQTPRYLIKTRGQQVTLSCSPISGHRSVSWYQQTPGQGLQFLFEYFSETQRNKGNFPGRFSGRQFSNSRSEMNVSTLELGDSALYLCASSFRQQNTEAFFGQGTRLTVV.

V and J are TRBV12-3 or TRBV12-4 and TRBJ1-1, with D unclear. V gave up 6 bases and J gave up 3 bases, with 8 bases separating them. The CDR3 spans 12 residues. The CDR3 bases are TGTGCCAGCAGACTGGACTACACTGAAGCTTTCTTT. Translation gives CASRLDYTEAFF.

The V call is TRBV18, the J call TRBJ2-7; maybe TRBD2 (7 bases). Trimming removed 5 bases at V and 3 bases at J, with 11 bases between. The V gene's germline CDR1 is KGHSH and CDR2 LQKENI. The CDR3 is 13 amino acids. Here the CDR3 reads CASSGGAVYEQYF. CDR3 sequence (DNA): TGTGCCAGCTCAGGGGGGGCGGTCTACGAGCAGTACTTC.

This chain joins TRBV15 and TRBJ2-7; TRBD1 matches 7 bases. J was trimmed by 6 bases and V by 3 bases; bases with no gene match: 14. Germline loops: CDR1 LNHNV, CDR2 YYDKDF (reference sequence). This CDR3 has 16 residues. The CDR3 DNA reads TGTGCCACCAGCAGGCTTTCACAGGGGCCCCTGGGCGAGCAGTACTTC. Translated: CATSRLSQGPLGEQYF. The complete variable domain, with remaining parts taken from reference TRBV15 and TRBJ2-7, reads DAMVIQNPRYQVTQFGKPVTLSCSQTLNHNVMYWYQQKSSQAPKLLFHYYDKDFNNEADTPDNFQSRRPNTSFCFLDIRSPGLGDTAMYLCATSRLSQGPLGEQYFGPGTRLTVT.